Below, 10 T cell receptor beta chains from the same sample are listed, as sequenced in a study of blood T cell repertoires in COVID-19 (dated by TCRdb to 2019 to 2021). Libraries came from the immunoSEQ multiplex PCR assay. TCRdb took over this immuneACCESS table, retaining in-frame rearrangements with V and J assigned. Such tables are incomplete; in checked studies, under half of the missing clones stem from an unresolved V gene, and the remainder is unexplained. For this sample the table gives about 28,000 clones, of which about 85% were detected only once. The top ten clonotypes cover roughly 10% of the sample. The material sequenced was peripheral blood. The receptors were sampled from a human donor in a cohort sampled during active COVID-19.

The chain uses TRBV15 and TRBJ2-1; TRBD2 matches at 8 bases. V was clipped by 9 bases and J by 1 base; unmatched bases: 8. Germline-derived CDR1 and CDR2 are LNHNV and YYDKDF (reference sequence). This CDR3 has 15 amino acids. CDR3 loop: CATSSGTQSYNEQFF. The CDR3 DNA is TGTGCCACTAGTAGCGGGACACAATCCTACAATGAGCAGTTCTTC.

In nucleotides, the CDR3 is TGTGCCAGCAGCCAAGATAGCGATACCTATGGCTACACCTTC. Translated: CASSQDSDTYGYTF. V gene TRBV4-2 combines with J gene TRBJ1-2; D unresolved. Trimming removed 0 bases at V and 4 bases at J, with 9 bases between. The CDR3 is made up of 14 amino acids. From germline, CDR1 is LGHNA and CDR2 YNFKEQ.

The chain combines TRBV18 with TRBJ1-1; possibly TRBD1 for D (6 bases). Germline CDR1 and CDR2: KGHSH and LQKENI. The CDR3 is 16 amino acids. V was pared by 4 bases and J by 1 base, with 16 bases between. The CDR3 bases are TGTGCCAGCTCACGCGCGGGGGGGCGAACGAACACTGAAGCTTTCTTT. It encodes CASSRAGGRTNTEAFF.

This chain joins TRBV19 and TRBJ2-1, with a tentative D call TRBD2 (6 bases). CDR3 size: 16 residues. V lost 5 bases to trimming and J lost 4 bases, with 18 bases between them. Germline V CDR1 and CDR2: LNHDA, SQIVND (reference sequence). The CDR3 reads CASSLTSTPTYNEQFF. CDR3 sequence (DNA): TGTGCCAGTAGTCTTACTAGCACCCCGACATACAATGAGCAGTTCTTC.

The gene calls are TRBV30 and TRBJ2-1; D unresolved. The CDR3 consists of 12 residues. Trimming took off 3 bases at V and 6 bases at J, with 9 bases between the two ends. The germline CDR1 and CDR2 sequences are GTSNPN and SVGIG (reference sequence). CDR3 protein: CAWRGSGNEQFF. The DNA for the CDR3 is TGTGCCTGGAGGGGTTCGGGCAATGAGCAGTTCTTC.

The V and J genes are TRBV18 and TRBJ1-2; tentatively, D is TRBD1 (5 bases). Germline V lookup: CDR1 KGHSH, CDR2 LQKENI. The CDR3 runs 16 residues. Deletions cut 3 bases from V and 5 bases from J, with 19 bases between. Here the CDR3 DNA reads TGTGCCAGCTCACCTGCGATTGGGGGAGGGGAATATGGCTACACCTTC. Amino acid sequence: CASSPAIGGGEYGYTF.

This clone was observed a few times. The V call is TRBV19, the J call TRBJ1-6; 8 bases are shared with TRBD1. Germline CDR1 is LNHDA and CDR2 is SQIVND (reference sequence). The length of the CDR3 is 13 residues. J gave up 9 bases and V 6 bases, and 4 bases lay outside the gene matches. The CDR3 nucleotides read TGTGCCAGTAGCCAAGGACAGGGTTCACCCCTCCACTTT. Protein: CASSQGQGSPLHF.

The J gene is TRBJ2-5, the V gene TRBV3-1 (or the pseudogene TRBV3-2); TRBD2 agrees at 12 bases. CDR3 size: 17 residues. With 1 base clipped from V and 3 bases from J, the junction kept 6 bases outside the gene matches. Germline assignment: CDR1 LGHDT and CDR2 YNNKEL (reference sequence). This CDR3 is CASSQVTSGGHKETQYF. The CDR3 DNA reads TGTGCCAGCAGCCAAGTTACTAGCGGGGGGCACAAAGAGACCCAGTACTTC.

The DNA for the CDR3 is TGTGCCAGCAGCCAAGGGGCTTTAGCGGGGGGGAGTCAAGAGACCCAGTACTTC. Amino acids: CASSQGALAGGSQETQYF. The chain has TRBV3-1 (or the pseudogene TRBV3-2) and TRBJ2-5, with 11 bases aligning to TRBD2. Germline V gene lookup returns CDR1 LGHDT and CDR2 YNNKEL (reference sequence). The J segment lost 2 bases and the V segment lost 1 base, leaving 9 bases of the junction unmatched. The CDR3 covers 18 residues.

The chain employs TRBV7-2 and TRBJ2-3; 14 bases line up with TRBD2. Germline loops: CDR1 SGHTA, CDR2 FQGNSA. The J segment lost 1 base and the V segment lost 3 bases, leaving 9 bases of the junction unmatched. CDR3 length: 19 residues. The CDR3 DNA is TGTGCCAGCAGCTTCGATCCGGGACTAGCGGGGGTACGCACAGATACGCAGTATTTT. Translated, it gives CASSFDPGLAGVRTDTQYF.